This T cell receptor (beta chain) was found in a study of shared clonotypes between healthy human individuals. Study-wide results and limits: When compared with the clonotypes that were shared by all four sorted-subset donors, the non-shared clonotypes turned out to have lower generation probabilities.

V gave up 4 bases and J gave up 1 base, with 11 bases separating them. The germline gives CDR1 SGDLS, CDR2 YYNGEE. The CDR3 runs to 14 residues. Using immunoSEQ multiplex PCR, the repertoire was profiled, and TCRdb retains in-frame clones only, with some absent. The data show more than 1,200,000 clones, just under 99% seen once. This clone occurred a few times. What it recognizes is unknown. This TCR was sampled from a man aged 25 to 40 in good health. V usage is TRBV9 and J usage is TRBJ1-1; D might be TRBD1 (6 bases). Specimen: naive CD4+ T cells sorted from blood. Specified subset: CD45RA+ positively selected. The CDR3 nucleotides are TGTGCCAGCAGCTCCAGGGGTCAGAACACTGAAGCTTTCTTT. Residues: CASSSRGQNTEAFF.